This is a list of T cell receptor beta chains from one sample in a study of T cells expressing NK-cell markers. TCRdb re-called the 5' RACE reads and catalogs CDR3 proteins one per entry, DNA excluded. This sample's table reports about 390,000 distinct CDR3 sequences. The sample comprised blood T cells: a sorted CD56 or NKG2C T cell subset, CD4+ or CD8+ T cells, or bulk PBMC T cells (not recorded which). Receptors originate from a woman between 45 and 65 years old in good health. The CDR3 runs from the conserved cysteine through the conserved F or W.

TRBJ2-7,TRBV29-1,CSAMVAVSYEQYF
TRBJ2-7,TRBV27,CASSPKGTAEQYF
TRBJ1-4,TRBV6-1,CASRPGGPNEKLFF
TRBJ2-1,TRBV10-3,CAISQRNSYNEQFF
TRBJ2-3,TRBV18,CASSRSTPQGTQDTQYF
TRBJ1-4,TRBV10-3,CAISESLGNEKLFF
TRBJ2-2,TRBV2,CASSEALAGADGELFF
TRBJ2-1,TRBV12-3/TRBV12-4,CASSNRGQHNEQFF
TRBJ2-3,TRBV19,CASSTAASTDTQYF
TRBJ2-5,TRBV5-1,CASSISNAETQYF
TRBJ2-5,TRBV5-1,CASNRDLETQYF
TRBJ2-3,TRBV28,CASNPQLPDTQYF
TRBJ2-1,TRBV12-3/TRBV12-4,CASRYSGRAPSFF
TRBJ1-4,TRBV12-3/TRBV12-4,CASSGGVLGKLFF
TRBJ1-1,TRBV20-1,CSPKTPFGNTEAFF
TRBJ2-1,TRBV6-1,CASWGGAGGYNEQFF
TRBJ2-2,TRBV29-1,CSVRVAVGELFF
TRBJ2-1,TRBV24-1,CATSDEGPSSYNEQFF
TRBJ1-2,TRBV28,CASETGRYGYTF
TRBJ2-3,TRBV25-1,CASSASGTPTDTQYF